The 5 T cell receptor beta chains below all came from one sample that was sequenced in a study of T cells in narcolepsy. Assay used: immunoSEQ multiplex PCR; TCRdb lists only in-frame clones, some missing. The sample lists about 30,000 clones; 80% to 90% were seen once. Sequences were obtained from CD45RA- memory CD4+ T cells from PBMCs. Receptors originate from a human donor with narcolepsy.

This chain joins TRBV19 and TRBJ1-4, with 8 bases aligning to TRBD1. After removal of 4 bases from V and 7 bases from J, the junction contained 5 bases not matched to a gene. Germline V gene sequence: CDR1 LNHDA, CDR2 SQIVND (reference sequence). This CDR3 has 14 amino acids. The CDR3 spells CASSTHGQGEKLFF. The CDR3 DNA reads as TGTGCCAGTAGTACCCACGGACAGGGTGAAAAACTGTTTTTT.

The chain combines TRBV30 with TRBJ2-7; the match to TRBD1 covers 7 bases. Germline V gene sequence: CDR1 GTSNPN, CDR2 SVGIG (reference sequence). The CDR3 loop spans 12 amino acids. V lost 1 base, J lost 5 bases, and 2 bases stayed unmatched. Here the CDR3 reads CAWSDRGNEQYF. CDR3 nucleotide sequence: TGTGCCTGGAGTGACAGGGGAAACGAGCAGTACTTC.

V is TRBV19 and J is TRBJ1-1; a weak D match, TRBD1 (6 bases). The CDR3 has 14 residues. The ends were cut back, 7 bases at V and 5 bases at J, with 17 bases in the middle. Germline CDR1 and CDR2: LNHDA and SQIVND (reference sequence). The CDR3 bases are TGTGCCAGTATGAGGATCGGGGGCGCTACTGAAGCTTTCTTT. Its protein product is CASMRIGGATEAFF.

V gene TRBV2 combines with J gene TRBJ2-7; D uncertain. CDR3 length: 10 residues. V lost 8 bases to trimming and J lost 2 bases, with 4 bases between them. Per germline, CDR1 SNHLY and CDR2 FYNNEI. CDR3 DNA sequence: TGTGCCAGCCGAGCCTACGAGCAGTACTTC. This translates into CASRAYEQYF.

The genes are TRBV6-1 and TRBJ1-5; the D gene is possibly TRBD1 (5 bases). The CDR3 runs 15 residues. V was trimmed by 5 bases and J by 1 base, leaving 12 bases between them. Looked up from germline, CDR1 is MNHNS and CDR2 is SASEGT. The CDR3 region is CASSQLGRSNQPQHF. DNA for the CDR3: TGTGCCAGCAGTCAGTTGGGACGGAGCAATCAGCCCCAGCATTTT.